This passage covers 28 T cell receptor beta chains from one sample sequenced in a study of T cells in Graves' hyperthyroidism and ophthalmopathy. TCR beta CDR3 regions were amplified from RNA. The study used the HTBI primer set for a first-round RT-PCR of the TCR CDR3. In TCRdb, the multiplex PCR reads were re-called with MiXCR into one record per CDR3 protein. The sample yields approximately 700,000 distinct CDR3 sequences, about 45% seen once. The sample taken for sequencing was peripheral blood or thyroid tissue (not recorded which). The receptors were sampled from an adult man with Graves' disease, either hyperthyroidism or ophthalmopathy (not recorded which).

This rearrangement joins TRBV25-1 to TRBJ2-5; D tentatively reads TRBD1 or TRBD2 (5 bases each). The CDR3 runs to 15 residues. V was clipped by 5 bases and J by 1 base, with 14 bases between them. Per the germline V gene, CDR1 is MGHDK and CDR2 is SYGVNS. CDR3 amino acids: CASSCPGRRQETQYF. DNA of the CDR3: TGTGCCAGCAGTTGCCCGGGACGCCGCCAAGAGACCCAGTACTTC.

The V gene is TRBV13, the J gene TRBJ1-2; a possible D gene is TRBD1 (6 bases). CDR1 is PRHDT and CDR2 is FYEKMQ in the germline V gene (reference sequence). CDR3 length: 15 amino acids. V lost 0 bases, J lost 6 bases, and 14 bases lay in between. The chain's CDR3 is CASSLGGGLDDGYTF. The DNA of the CDR3 is TGTGCCAGCAGCTTAGGAGGGGGGCTAGATGATGGCTACACCTTC.

This clonotype appeared once. The chain recombines TRBV24-1 with TRBJ1-5; D perhaps matches TRBD1 (5 bases). CDR3 length equals 13 residues. The germline CDR1 and CDR2 sequences are KGHDR and SFDVKD. V gave up 11 bases and J gave up 2 bases, with 12 bases separating them. CDR3 sequence (DNA): TGTGCCAGCATCCGGGGGGGCAATCAGCCCCAGCATTTT. Translated: CASIRGGNQPQHF.

The gene calls are TRBV6-5 and TRBJ1-2; 10 bases are a match to TRBD1. This CDR3 has 15 amino acids. Germline V gene data show CDR1 as MNHEY and CDR2 as SVGAGI. With V trimmed by 0 bases and J by 8 bases, 6 bases remained unmatched. CDR3 nucleotides: TGTGCCAGCAGTTACTCTGACAGGGGGCGTAAGGGCTACACCTTC. Translation gives CASSYSDRGRKGYTF.

This clonotype came up once. This chain links TRBV7-3 with TRBJ1-5, with 11 nucleotides matching TRBD1. Germline loops: CDR1 SGHTA, CDR2 FQGTGA. V gave up 11 bases and J gave up 6 bases; unmatched junction bases: 15. The CDR3 spans 16 residues. The CDR3 reads CAGRADRGQGTQPQHF. CDR3 DNA: TGTGCCGGGAGAGCGGACAGGGGGCAAGGGACTCAGCCCCAGCATTTT. Using reference TRBV7-3 and TRBJ1-5 for the parts outside the CDR3, the full variable domain is GAGVSQTPSNKVTEKGKYVELRCDPISGHTALYWYRQSLGQGPEFLIYFQGTGAADDSGLPNDRFFAVRPEGSVSTLKIQRTERGDSAVYLCAGRADRGQGTQPQHFGDGTRLSIL.

This clonotype was seen more than once but under ten times. V gene TRBV5-4 combines with J gene TRBJ1-5, with a possible D match to TRBD1 (5 bases). V lost 0 bases to trimming and J lost 3 bases, with 10 bases between them. CDR3 length: 15 amino acids. Germline CDR1 reads SGHNT; CDR2 reads YYREEE (reference sequence). The chain's CDR3 is CASSLGGHPNQPQHF. The CDR3 nucleotides are TGTGCCAGCAGCTTGGGAGGACACCCCAATCAGCCCCAGCATTTT.

This clonotype was observed many times. The chain is built from TRBV2 and TRBJ1-6, with D perhaps TRBD1 (5 bases). CDR1 and CDR2 (germline): SNHLY, FYNNEI. The CDR3 spans 15 residues. Between the trimmed V and J ends, which lost 2 bases and 6 bases, there was a span of 11 bases. The CDR3 reads CASSEHLQGNSPLHF. The CDR3 region has the DNA TGTGCCAGCAGTGAACACCTCCAGGGTAATTCACCCCTCCACTTT.

The chain is built from TRBV11-1 and TRBJ2-7, with 7 bases that match TRBD1. The CDR3 contains 14 residues. The germline V gene has CDR1 SGHAT and CDR2 FQDESV (reference sequence). V shed 5 bases and J 4 bases; nucleotides not matched to a gene: 8. The DNA of the CDR3 is TGTGCCAGCAGCCGGGACAGCGCGCAGTACGAGCAGTACTTC. Its translation is CASSRDSAQYEQYF.

This clonotype was seen many times. V gene TRBV7-9 combines with J gene TRBJ1-5; 11 positions agree with TRBD1. V lost 5 bases and J lost 3; bases outside the gene matches: 3. The CDR3 has 15 residues. CDR1 SEHNR and CDR2 FQNEAQ come from the germline V gene (reference sequence). The CDR3 nucleotides read TGTGCCAGCAGCCAGGGACAGGGGGTCAATCAGCCCCAGCATTTT. Its translation: CASSQGQGVNQPQHF.

Details on this clonotype: Relative to the germline gene, one junction end is altered; a read error may explain this. The rearrangement uses TRBV9 and TRBJ2-2, with a tentative D call TRBD2 (6 bases). The CDR3 is 15 amino acids. Germline CDR1 SGDLS, CDR2 YYNGEE. In DNA form, the CDR3 reads TGTGCCAGCAGCGTGGGAGGCATGAACACCGGGAAGCTGTTTTTT. Protein: CASSVGGMNTGKLFF. Supplemented by reference TRBV9 and TRBJ2-2, the full variable domain reads DSGVTQTPKHLITATGQRVTLRCSPRSGDLSVYWYQQSLDQGLQFLIQYYNGEERAKGNILERFSAQQFPDLHSELNLSSLELGDSALYFCASSVGGMNTGKLFFGEGSRLTVL.

This clonotype was picked up a small number of times. The chain couples TRBV19 to TRBJ1-1; weak D call: TRBD1 (6 bases). Per germline, CDR1 LNHDA and CDR2 SQIVND (reference sequence). The CDR3 length is 15 residues. V was trimmed by 6 bases and J by 1 base, leaving 15 bases between them. CDR3 residues: CASRPRQGTNTEAFF. CDR3 DNA: TGTGCCAGTAGACCTCGGCAGGGGACGAACACTGAAGCTTTCTTT.

The chain is built from TRBV29-1 and TRBJ2-7; 8 bases are a match to TRBD2. J was trimmed by 3 bases and V by 4 bases; bases with no gene match: 17. Looked up from germline, CDR1 is SQVTM and CDR2 is ANQGSEA. The CDR3 consists of 17 residues. DNA of the CDR3: TGCAGCGTTGCAACGGTCGACCTCCCGGGAGGGGACTACGAGCAGTACTTC. It translates to CSVATVDLPGGDYEQYF.

This clonotype occurred a few times. The chain carries TRBV7-8 and TRBJ1-1; D uncertain. The CDR3 is 14 residues long. V was shortened by 5 bases and J by 1 base, with 11 bases between the two germline ends. In germline, CDR1 is SGHVS, CDR2 FQNEAQ. Here the CDR3 reads CASSTGLTNTEAFF. The CDR3 bases are TGTGCCAGCAGCACCGGACTAACGAACACTGAAGCTTTCTTT.

This clonotype turned up a few times. The chain couples TRBV12-3 or TRBV12-4 to TRBJ1-6, with a tentative D call TRBD1 (5 bases). The CDR3 is 16 amino acids. Trimming removed 5 bases from V and 1 base from J, with 12 bases in between. CDR3 sequence reads: CASSPPGTSYNSPLHF. CDR3 DNA: TGTGCCAGCAGTCCACCAGGGACGTCCTATAATTCACCCCTCCACTTT.

The sample holds many counts of this clonotype. The CDR3 sequence is CATTPGRQETQYF. CDR3 coding DNA: TGTGCCACCACCCCGGGACGGCAAGAGACCCAGTACTTC. The chain recombines TRBV15 with TRBJ2-5; TRBD1 or TRBD2 may be the D gene (5 bases each). Per the germline V gene, CDR1 is LNHNV and CDR2 is YYDKDF (reference sequence). This CDR3 has 13 residues. V lost 7 bases and J lost 2, with 11 bases in between.

A remark on this clonotype: An end of the junction does not agree with germline; a read error may underlie this. The chain is built from TRBV6-1 and TRBJ1-2; no reliable D call. CDR1 and CDR2 (germline): MNHNS, SASEGT. The length of the CDR3 is 12 residues. CDR3 coding DNA: TGTGCCAGCAGTGAAGAGATTTATGGCCACACCTTC. Protein sequence: CASSEEIYGHTF.

This clonotype appeared a single time. The J gene is TRBJ1-2, the V gene TRBV9, with D perhaps TRBD1 (6 bases). The germline V gene encodes CDR1 SGDLS and CDR2 YYNGEE. V dropped 3 bases and J dropped 6 bases, with 9 bases sitting between them. The CDR3 loop spans 12 amino acids. CDR3 sequence reads: CASSGGRDGYTF. The CDR3, as DNA: TGTGCCAGCAGCGGGGGGCGGGATGGCTACACCTTC.

This clonotype was detected ten times or more. CDR3 bases: TGTGCCAGCAGTTACTTTGCGCAGGGCTACGAGCAGTACTTC. It translates to CASSYFAQGYEQYF. This rearrangement joins TRBV6-5 to TRBJ2-7; TRBD1 is a possible D gene (5 bases). CDR3 length: 14 residues. V was clipped by 1 base and J by 3 bases, with 10 bases between them. Germline CDR1 and CDR2: MNHEY and SVGAGI.

This sequence joins TRBV6-6 and TRBJ1-2, with D possibly being TRBD1 (6 bases). Germline V gene lookup returns CDR1 MNHNY and CDR2 SVGAGI (reference sequence). Trimming cost V 2 bases and J 7 bases, with 14 bases left between them. This CDR3 is 14 amino acids long. The CDR3 DNA reads TGTGCCAGCAGTTACGAGGGGGGAAGTGGTGGCTACACCTTC. Translating it yields CASSYEGGSGGYTF.

This rearrangement joins TRBV20-1 to TRBJ2-7; TRBD2 is a possible D gene (6 bases). In germline, CDR1 is DFQATT, CDR2 SNEGSKA (reference sequence). There are 16 residues in the CDR3. V shed 2 bases and J shed 6 bases, with 23 bases lying between them. DNA for the CDR3: TGCAGTGCTAGAACCTCCCGCGGACGGGGGAGGCGCGAGCAGTACTTC. This translates into CSARTSRGRGRREQYF.

This clonotype is a singleton in its sample. CDR3 coding DNA: TGCAGCCTTGGACAGGGTCGGACTGAAGCTTTCTTT. Its translation: CSLGQGRTEAFF. The rearrangement links TRBV29-1 to TRBJ1-1; TRBD1 aligns across 8 bases. This CDR3 contains 12 residues. The ends lost 8 bases at V and 5 bases at J; junction bases unmatched: 7. Germline lookup yields CDR1 SQVTM and CDR2 ANQGSEA.

This clonotype was seen a handful of times. The chain recombines TRBV7-9 with TRBJ2-5; D tentatively fits TRBD1 or TRBD2 (5 bases each). This CDR3 region has 16 residues. Trimming pared 4 bases from V and 3 bases from J, leaving 18 bases between. CDR1 is SEHNR and CDR2 is FQNEAQ in the germline V gene (reference sequence). Here the CDR3 reads CASSSRIGTEKETQYF. CDR3 coding DNA: TGTGCCAGCAGCTCAAGAATAGGGACGGAAAAAGAGACCCAGTACTTC.

The CDR3 here is CASSPRDRGTEQYF. CDR3 DNA sequence: TGCGCCAGCAGCCCCCGGGACAGGGGGACCGAGCAGTACTTC. The chain carries TRBV4-1 and TRBJ2-7; 11 positions agree with TRBD1. Germline trimming cut 4 bases from V and 6 bases from J; bases unmatched to any gene: 5. The CDR3 has 14 amino acids. Looked up from germline, CDR1 is MGHRA and CDR2 is YSYEKL.

CDR3 amino acids: CASSPVGQGYQPQHF. The CDR3 DNA is TGCGCCAGCAGCCCGGTTGGACAGGGATATCAGCCCCAGCATTTT. The chain carries TRBV4-1 and TRBJ1-5; 8 bases line up with TRBD1. V was clipped by 4 bases and J by 5 bases; unmatched bases: 7. Germline V gene sequence: CDR1 MGHRA, CDR2 YSYEKL. CDR3 length: 15 amino acids.

About this clonotype itself: A much larger clonotype is one base distant, so this may be a read error. The rearrangement links TRBV9 to TRBJ2-7, with D maybe TRBD1 (6 bases). The V gene's germline CDR1 is SGDLS and CDR2 YYNGEE. The CDR3 is 13 amino acids. The CDR3 DNA sequence: TGTGCCAGCAGCGTCCAACAGGGCTACGAGCAGCACTTC. It specifies CASSVQQGYEQHF.

This clonotype showed up many times. The V and J genes are TRBV7-9 and TRBJ1-1, with D possibly being TRBD1 (5 bases). The CDR3 consists of 15 residues. Germline V CDR1 and CDR2: SEHNR, FQNEAQ (reference sequence). The germline V and J ends were trimmed by 5 bases and 1 base, with 14 bases remaining between them. In nucleotides, the CDR3 is TGTGCCAGCAGCCGGACAACCTGGACGAACACTGAAGCTTTCTTT. This gives the protein CASSRTTWTNTEAFF. The full variable domain, rest sourced from reference TRBV7-9 and TRBJ1-1, is DTGVSQNPRHKITKRGQNVTFRCDPISEHNRLYWYRQTLGQGPEFLTYFQNEAQLEKSRLLSDRFSAERPKGSFSTLEIQRTEQGDSAMYLCASSRTTWTNTEAFFGQGTRLTVV.

The chain carries TRBV24-1 and TRBJ1-5; D may be TRBD1 (6 bases). This CDR3 is built from 13 residues. The V gene lost 11 bases and the J gene lost 5 bases, with 15 bases spanning the gap. Germline loops: CDR1 KGHDR, CDR2 SFDVKD. The CDR3 region has the DNA TGTGCCAGCTCATCAGGGGCACATCAGCCCCAGCATTTT. It is translated as CASSSGAHQPQHF.

Ten or more counts support this clonotype. J is TRBJ1-2 and V is TRBV6-5; D gene unclear. CDR3 length: 15 amino acids. Trimming left V 5 bases short and J 8 bases short, with 21 bases between. In germline, CDR1 is MNHEY, CDR2 SVGAGI. The CDR3 DNA reads as TGTGCCAGCAGTCATGACGGCTTATGGGAGATCGGCTACACCTTC. It translates to CASSHDGLWEIGYTF.